The 10 T cell receptor beta chains given below trace back to one sample, sequenced in a study of identical twins (TCRdb year 2016). Receptor libraries were prepared by 5' RACE. The reads were generated on an Illumina HiSeq 2000. The public reads were reanalyzed by TCRdb: fastp trimming at Q25, MiXCR alignment, in-frame beta chains only. Entries are consolidated by CDR3 protein sequence, retaining the most common genes and DNA. The table for this sample lists over 200,000 distinct CDR3 sequences; 6.5% of them were counted only once. The top ten clones comprise more than 12% of the sample. These data also formed part of another study, on T cells expressing NK-cell markers.

What was sequenced was CD8+ T cells sorted from blood. The source is a woman between 18 and 29 years old in good health.

This clonotype was counted ten times or more. The chain recombines TRBV3-1 with TRBJ1-1, with D possibly TRBD1 on 5 matching bases. CDR1 is LGHDT, CDR2 YNNKEL, per germline (reference sequence). The CDR3 length is 14 residues. Deletions cut 6 bases from V and 5 bases from J, with 16 bases between. The CDR3 coding sequence is TGTGCCAGCAGAGGGACCTTGAGAGGGACTGAAGCTTTCTTT. Its translation is CASRGTLRGTEAFF.

V is TRBV20-1 and J is TRBJ1-1; D perhaps matches TRBD1 (5 bases). This CDR3 region has 12 residues. The ends were cut back, 5 bases at V and 4 bases at J, with 11 bases in the middle. Germline CDR1 reads DFQATT; CDR2 reads SNEGSKA (reference sequence). CDR3 sequence reads: CSALWGGTEAFF. In nucleotides, the CDR3 is TGCAGTGCTCTCTGGGGGGGCACTGAAGCTTTCTTT.

This clonotype was observed many times. V usage is TRBV7-9 and J usage is TRBJ2-1, with a possible D match to TRBD2 (5 bases). This CDR3 has 13 amino acids. From germline, CDR1 is SEHNR and CDR2 FQNEAQ (reference sequence). Trimming removed 0 bases at V and 9 bases at J, with 9 bases between. The CDR3 is CASSLAGEGEQFF. CDR3 DNA: TGTGCCAGCAGCTTAGCGGGAGAAGGTGAGCAGTTCTTC.

This clonotype has more than one count but fewer than ten. J is TRBJ2-1 and V is TRBV6-1, with 15 bases matching TRBD2. Germline CDR1 reads MNHNS; CDR2 reads SASEGT. The trim removed 5 bases at V and 10 bases at J, leaving 3 bases unmatched. The CDR3 contains 14 residues. In nucleotides, the CDR3 is TGTGCCAGCAGTCCCGGGACTAGCGGGGGGGAGCAGTTCTTC. It is translated as CASSPGTSGGEQFF.

The J gene is TRBJ2-3, the V gene TRBV11-3; TRBD1 matches at 10 bases. The CDR3 spans 15 residues. Trimming took 6 bases from V and 1 from J; bases not matched to a gene: 4. Germline V CDR1 and CDR2: SGHNT, YENEEA. CDR3 residues: CASRPTGGRTDTQYF. The CDR3 coding sequence is TGTGCCAGCAGGCCGACAGGGGGCCGCACAGATACGCAGTATTTT.

On this clonotype itself: A much larger clone sits a single nucleotide away, making a read error possible. The V gene is TRBV12-3 or TRBV12-4, the J gene TRBJ1-1, with D unclear. The CDR3 consists of 11 residues. The ends were cut back, 7 bases at V and 6 bases at J, with 9 bases in the middle. The CDR3 here is CASNFSSEAFF. The CDR3, as DNA: TGTGCCAGCAATTTCAGTTCTGAAGCTTTCTTT.

This clonotype has only a few counts. V usage is TRBV12-3 or TRBV12-4 and J usage is TRBJ2-3; no reliable D call. This CDR3 has 11 residues. V lost 5 bases, J lost 7 bases, and 7 bases lay in between. The CDR3 protein is CASSPSYTQYF. DNA of the CDR3: TGTGCCAGCAGTCCGTCTTATACGCAGTATTTT.

This clonotype has a count of ten or more. The chain combines TRBV4-3 with TRBJ2-5; 7 bases fit TRBD2. The V gene's germline CDR1 is LGHNA and CDR2 YSLEER. The CDR3 spans 19 residues. V dropped 0 bases and J dropped 5; count of bases not matched to a gene: 18. Here the CDR3 reads CASSQEIVVAGSIGETQYF. For the CDR3, the DNA is TGCGCCAGCAGCCAAGAAATAGTGGTAGCGGGTTCCATAGGGGAGACCCAGTACTTC.

This clonotype was counted ten times or more. The chain combines TRBV7-9 with TRBJ2-7; 8 bases align to TRBD2. V lost 3 bases to trimming and J lost 3 bases; unmatched junction nucleotides: 4. Germline V gene lookup returns CDR1 SEHNR and CDR2 FQNEAQ (reference sequence). This CDR3 region has 14 residues. CDR3: CASSFLAGGYEQYF. Here the CDR3 DNA reads TGTGCCAGCAGCTTCCTGGCGGGGGGCTACGAGCAGTACTTC.

In its sample, this clonotype was seen a few times. The chain uses TRBV11-2 and TRBJ2-4; D is uncertain. The CDR3 is 14 amino acids. Trimming removed 1 base at V and 5 bases at J, with 9 bases between. Germline V gene sequence: CDR1 SGHAT, CDR2 FQNNGV. Written as DNA, the CDR3 is TGTGCCAGCAGCTTAGGTGGGCCGGAAAACATTCAGTACTTC. This translates into CASSLGGPENIQYF.